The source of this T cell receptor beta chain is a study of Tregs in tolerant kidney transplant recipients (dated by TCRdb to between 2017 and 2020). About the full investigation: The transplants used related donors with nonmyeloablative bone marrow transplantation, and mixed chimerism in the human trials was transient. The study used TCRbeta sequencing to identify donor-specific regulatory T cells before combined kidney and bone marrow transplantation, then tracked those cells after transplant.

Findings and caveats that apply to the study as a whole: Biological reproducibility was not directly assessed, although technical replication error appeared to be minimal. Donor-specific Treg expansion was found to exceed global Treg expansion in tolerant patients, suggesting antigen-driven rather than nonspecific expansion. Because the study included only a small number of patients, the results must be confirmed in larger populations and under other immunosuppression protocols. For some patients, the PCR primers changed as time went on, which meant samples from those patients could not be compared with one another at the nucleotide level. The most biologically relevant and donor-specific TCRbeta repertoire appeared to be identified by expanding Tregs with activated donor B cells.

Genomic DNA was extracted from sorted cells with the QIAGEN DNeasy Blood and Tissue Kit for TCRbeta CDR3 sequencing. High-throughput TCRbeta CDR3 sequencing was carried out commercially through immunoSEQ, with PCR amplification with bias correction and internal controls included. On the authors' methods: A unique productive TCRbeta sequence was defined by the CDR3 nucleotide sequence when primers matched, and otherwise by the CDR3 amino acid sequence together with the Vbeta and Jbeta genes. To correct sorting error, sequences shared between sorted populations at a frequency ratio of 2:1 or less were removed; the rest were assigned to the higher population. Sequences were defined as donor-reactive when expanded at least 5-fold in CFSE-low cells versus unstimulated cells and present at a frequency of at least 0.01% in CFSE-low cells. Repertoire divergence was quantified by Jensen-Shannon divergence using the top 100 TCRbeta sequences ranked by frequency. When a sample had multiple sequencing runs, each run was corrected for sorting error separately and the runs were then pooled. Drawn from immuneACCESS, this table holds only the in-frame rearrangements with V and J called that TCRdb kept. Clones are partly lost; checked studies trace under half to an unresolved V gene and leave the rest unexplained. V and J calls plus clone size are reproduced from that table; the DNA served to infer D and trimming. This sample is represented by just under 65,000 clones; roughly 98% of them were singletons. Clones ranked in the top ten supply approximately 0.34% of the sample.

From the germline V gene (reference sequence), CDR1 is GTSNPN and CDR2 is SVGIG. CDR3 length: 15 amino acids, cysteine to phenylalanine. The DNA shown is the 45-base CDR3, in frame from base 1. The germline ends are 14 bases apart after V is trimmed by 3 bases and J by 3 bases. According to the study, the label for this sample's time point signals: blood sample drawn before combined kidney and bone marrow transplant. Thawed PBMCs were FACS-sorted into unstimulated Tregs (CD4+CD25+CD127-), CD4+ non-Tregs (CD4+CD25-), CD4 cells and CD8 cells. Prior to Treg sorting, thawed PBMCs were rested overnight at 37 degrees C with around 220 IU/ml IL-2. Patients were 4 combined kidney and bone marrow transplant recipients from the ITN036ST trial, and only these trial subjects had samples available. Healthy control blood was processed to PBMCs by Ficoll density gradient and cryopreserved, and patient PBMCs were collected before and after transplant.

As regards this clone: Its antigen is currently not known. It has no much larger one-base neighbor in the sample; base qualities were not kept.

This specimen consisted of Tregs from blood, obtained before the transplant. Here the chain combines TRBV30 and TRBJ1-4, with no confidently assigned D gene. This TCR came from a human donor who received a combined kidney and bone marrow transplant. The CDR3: CAWRAKRAPNEKLFF. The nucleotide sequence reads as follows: TGTGCCTGGAGGGCCAAGAGGGCCCCTAATGAAAAACTGTTTTTT.